The 6 T cell receptor beta chains presented below share a single source sample, sequenced in a study of vaccination effects on CD4 cells after COVID-19 (dated by TCRdb to 2021 to 2024). Their specific antigens are unknown. The library was generated by the immunoSEQ multiplex PCR assay. TCRdb re-hosts the immuneACCESS table, in-frame sequences only. Its copies lack some clones; in the studies checked, an unresolved V gene accounts for under half of them, and the cause for the rest is not known. For this sample there are about 72,000 clones; 81% appear just once. The ten most abundant clones make up 1% to 1.5% of the sample. To identify antigen-specific CD4+ T cell clonotypes by their expansion, the ViraFEST assay first stimulated PBMC with viral peptide pools and then applied TCR sequencing. After less than 13 days of culture, CD4+ T cells were isolated with the EasySep CD4+ T cell isolation kit. Each participant got two doses of an mRNA SARS-CoV-2 vaccine, either BNT162b2 or mRNA-1273.

Sequencing used CD4+ T cells from PBMCs cultured with HCoV-229E spike peptides, obtained after COVID-19 vaccination. What this sample's cell subset or site label stands for: HCoV-229E spike overlapping peptide pool stimulation. The receptors originated from a human donor who received a COVID-19 vaccine.

The gene calls are TRBV2 and TRBJ1-1; TRBD1 agrees at 8 bases. The CDR3 loop spans 14 amino acids. The J segment lost 1 base and the V segment lost 4 bases, leaving 2 bases of the junction unmatched. The germline V gene has CDR1 SNHLY and CDR2 FYNNEI. The CDR3 protein is CASSVQGGNTEAFF. CDR3 sequence (DNA): TGTGCCAGCAGTGTACAGGGGGGGAACACTGAAGCTTTCTTT.

The CDR3 DNA reads as TGTGCCAGCAGCTTGAGGGGGGGCTTGACAGATACGCAGTATTTT. Amino acids: CASSLRGGLTDTQYF. The chain links TRBV5-6 to TRBJ2-3, with a weak D call TRBD2 (7 bases). V lost 1 base and J 3 bases, leaving 12 bases between the germline ends. The CDR3 extends over 15 amino acids. The germline gives CDR1 SGHDT, CDR2 YYEEEE.

The chain employs TRBV6-5 and TRBJ1-5, with a possible D match to TRBD1 (5 bases). The V gene's germline CDR1 is MNHEY and CDR2 SVGAGI. This CDR3 spans 15 amino acids. V lost 6 bases and J 3 bases, leaving 15 bases between the germline ends. In DNA form, the CDR3 reads TGTGCCAGCAGAATGGACCGGGGGGACAATCAGCCCCAGCATTTT. This translates into CASRMDRGDNQPQHF.

This clone appeared once. The gene calls are TRBV5-1 and TRBJ2-1, with 7 bases that match TRBD1. This CDR3 spans 14 amino acids. The trim removed 7 bases at V and 7 bases at J, leaving 11 bases unmatched. Germline V lookup: CDR1 SGHRS, CDR2 YFSETQ. CDR3 coding DNA: TGCGCCAGCCGCGACAGGGTCATTAGTAATGAGCAGTTCTTC. Translation gives CASRDRVISNEQFF. Filled out from reference TRBV5-1 and TRBJ2-1, the complete variable domain reads KAGVTQTPRYLIKTRGQQVTLSCSPISGHRSVSWYQQTPGQGLQFLFEYFSETQRNKGNFPGRFSGRQFSNSRSEMNVSTLELGDSALYLCASRDRVISNEQFFGPGTRLTVL.

This clone was observed once. The rearrangement joins TRBV6-5 to TRBJ1-3, with D unclear. This CDR3 is built from 15 residues. V lost 0 bases to trimming and J lost 3 bases, with 9 bases between them. Germline CDR1 MNHEY, CDR2 SVGAGI. The CDR3 spells CASSYSGVLGNTIYF. The CDR3 DNA reads TGTGCCAGCAGTTACTCCGGGGTACTTGGAAACACCATATATTTT.

This chain joins TRBV2 and TRBJ1-1; a weak D match, TRBD1 (5 bases). The germline V and J ends were trimmed by 6 bases and 2 bases, with 10 bases remaining between them. Per the germline V gene, CDR1 is SNHLY and CDR2 is FYNNEI. The CDR3 runs 13 residues. Here the CDR3 DNA reads TGTGCCAGCAGGCAGGGTGCCAACACTGAAGCTTTCTTT. Its protein product is CASRQGANTEAFF.